What follows are 21 T cell receptor beta chains derived from one specimen sequenced in a study of long-term antiretroviral therapy in people with HIV. They ran version v3.0 of the immunoSEQ assay at survey level. Sequenced by immunoSEQ multiplex PCR; TCRdb stores in-frame clones only, minus some. This sample has 20,000 to 25,000 clones; roughly 80% occur once, and the top ten carry 4.5% to 7%. Sequenced here: unsorted PBMCs, sampled 0.2 years after starting antiretroviral therapy. The receptors were gathered from a woman aged 25 to 45 with HIV.

This clone showed up just once. This sequence joins TRBV30 and TRBJ2-7; tentative D call: TRBD1 (5 bases). This CDR3 has 15 residues. Germline-derived CDR1 and CDR2 are GTSNPN and SVGIG (reference sequence). The V end lost 4 bases, the J end lost 5 bases, and 21 bases lay between the germline ends. The chain's CDR3 is CAWTKSGAGIDEQYF. The CDR3 coding sequence is TGTGCCTGGACCAAAAGTGGTGCAGGGATTGACGAGCAGTACTTC.

The chain joins TRBV5-6 to TRBJ1-1, with a possible D match to TRBD1 (5 bases). The V and J ends lost 0 bases and 7 bases respectively, with 19 bases between them. The germline V gene encodes CDR1 SGHDT and CDR2 YYEEEE. The CDR3 spans 16 residues. The CDR3 is CASSLAGTTGVNEAFF. The CDR3 nucleotides read TGTGCCAGCAGCTTGGCCGGGACCACAGGAGTAAATGAAGCTTTCTTT.

The chain is built from TRBV5-1 and TRBJ1-2, with D unresolved. The CDR3 contains 14 residues. Per the germline V gene, CDR1 is SGHRS and CDR2 is YFSETQ. Trimming removed 0 bases from V and 3 bases from J, with 9 bases in between. For the CDR3, the DNA is TGCGCCAGCAGCTTGGGGGTCGGCTACTATGGCTACACCTTC. It is translated as CASSLGVGYYGYTF. Supplemented by reference TRBV5-1 and TRBJ1-2, the full variable domain reads KAGVTQTPRYLIKTRGQQVTLSCSPISGHRSVSWYQQTPGQGLQFLFEYFSETQRNKGNFPGRFSGRQFSNSRSEMNVSTLELGDSALYLCASSLGVGYYGYTFGSGTRLTVV.

This clone was recorded only once. This chain joins TRBV7-2 and TRBJ2-3, with 8 bases lining up with TRBD2. Germline V CDR1 and CDR2: SGHTA, FQGNSA. CDR3 length equals 16 residues. Losses at the gene ends were 0 bases for V and 8 bases for J; bases not matched to a gene: 10. The CDR3 reads CASSLAVGARGVTQYF. CDR3 sequence (DNA): TGTGCCAGCAGCTTAGCGGTGGGGGCGCGGGGGGTTACGCAGTATTTT.

The CDR3 coding sequence is TGTGCCATCAGCGTTGTAGGGGTTTGGGGATTTGTGGACAGGCGGGTTTCCACTGAAGCTTTCTTT. This translates into CAISVVGVWGFVDRRVSTEAFF. This chain joins TRBV10-3 and TRBJ1-1; TRBD1 agrees at 7 bases. Germline V CDR1 and CDR2: ENHRY, SYGVKD. Trimming removed 6 bases from V and 4 bases from J; junction bases left unmatched: 32. The CDR3 totals 22 residues.

The CDR3 region has the DNA TGTGCCAGCTCACCTCAGACAAATGGCTACACCTTC. It specifies CASSPQTNGYTF. The J gene is TRBJ1-2, the V gene TRBV18; D uncertain. The CDR3 runs 12 residues. Per germline, CDR1 KGHSH and CDR2 LQKENI. V was cut by 3 bases and J by 6 bases, with 8 bases left in between. Together with reference TRBV18 and TRBJ1-2, the CDR3 gives the full variable domain: NAGVMQNPRHLVRRRGQEARLRCSPMKGHSHVYWYRQLPEEGLKFMVYLQKENIIDESGMPKERFSAEFPKEGPSILRIQQVVRGDSAAYFCASSPQTNGYTFGSGTRLTVV.

Here the CDR3 DNA reads TGTGCCAGTAGTAATAGGGGGAATTACTATGGCTACACCTTC. It translates to CASSNRGNYYGYTF. This rearrangement joins TRBV19 to TRBJ1-2, with a weak D call TRBD1 (6 bases). V lost 4 bases, J lost 3 bases, and 12 bases lay in between. The germline gives CDR1 LNHDA, CDR2 SQIVND (reference sequence). The CDR3 consists of 14 residues.

The genes are TRBV27 and TRBJ2-7; TRBD2 agrees at 8 bases. J lost 6 bases, V lost 4 bases, and 26 bases had no gene match. The CDR3 runs 20 residues. Germline values: CDR1 MNHEY, CDR2 SMNVEV (reference sequence). The CDR3 is CASSSRGRFKGARRGREQYV. The CDR3 DNA reads TGTGCCAGCAGTTCCCGCGGGAGGTTTAAAGGGGCTAGAAGGGGTCGCGAGCAGTACGTC.

The rearrangement uses TRBV2 and TRBJ2-3, with TRBD2 matching 7 bases. The V segment lost 3 bases and the J segment 2 bases; nucleotides outside the gene matches: 2. The CDR3 is made up of 14 amino acids. Germline CDR1 is SNHLY and CDR2 is FYNNEI. CDR3 amino acids: CASSELADTDTQYF. The CDR3 DNA reads as TGTGCCAGCAGTGAGCTAGCGGACACAGATACGCAGTATTTT.

The genes are TRBV30 and TRBJ1-1; a possible D gene is TRBD1 (6 bases). The V end was cut by 3 bases, the J end by 10 bases, with 21 bases between. CDR3 length: 14 amino acids. CDR1 is GTSNPN and CDR2 is SVGIG in the germline V gene (reference sequence). The CDR3 nucleotides read TGTGCCTGGAGATATACAGGGTCGGGGCGGTTAGCTTTCTTT. Protein: CAWRYTGSGRLAFF.

The sample holds one count of this clone. This chain links TRBV6-1 with TRBJ2-7; no firm D call. Germline values: CDR1 MNHNS, CDR2 SASEGT. The CDR3 has 11 residues. V was clipped by 10 bases and J by 2 bases, with 9 bases between them. This CDR3 reads CAIPNPYEQYV. The CDR3 DNA sequence: TGTGCCATTCCGAATCCCTACGAGCAGTACGTC.

The chain combines TRBV9 with TRBJ1-4; possibly TRBD1 for D (5 bases). The germline V and J ends were trimmed by 4 bases and 3 bases, with 13 bases remaining between them. Per the germline V gene, CDR1 is SGDLS and CDR2 is YYNGEE. The CDR3 spans 15 residues. CDR3 loop: CASSSGGRSNEKLFF. The DNA for the CDR3 is TGTGCCAGCAGCTCCGGGGGGAGGTCTAATGAAAAACTGTTTTTT.

The rearrangement joins TRBV4-1 to TRBJ2-7, with D possibly being TRBD1 or TRBD2 (5 bases each). CDR1 and CDR2 (germline): MGHRA, YSYEKL. V was shortened by 3 bases and J by 7 bases, with 19 bases between the two germline ends. The CDR3 contains 15 residues. The CDR3 bases are TGCGCCAGCAGCCAGTGGCCCAAAGGGGCGGGTGAGCAGTACGTC. It is translated as CASSQWPKGAGEQYV.

The chain combines TRBV6-5 with TRBJ1-2; 7 bases agree with TRBD1. The CDR3 loop spans 12 amino acids. V dropped 6 bases and J dropped 8; count of bases not matched to a gene: 6. In germline, CDR1 is MNHEY, CDR2 SVGAGI. This CDR3 is CASSQGGGGYTF. DNA for the CDR3: TGTGCCAGCAGCCAAGGGGGCGGAGGCTACACCTTC.

The chain has TRBV15 and TRBJ2-7; D may be TRBD1 or TRBD2 (5 bases each). This CDR3 is built from 12 residues. Germline loops: CDR1 LNHNV, CDR2 YYDKDF (reference sequence). V was trimmed by 10 bases and J by 6 bases, leaving 16 bases between them. CDR3 in amino acids: CAIGTPGGEQYV. The CDR3 DNA reads as TGTGCCATAGGGACCCCGGGTGGCGAGCAGTACGTC.

The gene calls are TRBV5-1 and TRBJ1-1; D unresolved. Germline-derived CDR1 and CDR2 are SGHRS and YFSETQ. The CDR3 runs 15 residues. V dropped 0 bases and J dropped 2 bases, with 11 bases sitting between them. CDR3 in DNA: TGCGCCAGCAGCTTGGCCGAGGGTAGAAACACTGAAGCTTTCTTT. Translating it yields CASSLAEGRNTEAFF.

The rearrangement joins TRBV15 to TRBJ2-2; the D gene is possibly TRBD1 (5 bases). Trimming pared 3 bases from V and 2 bases from J, leaving 13 bases between. Germline CDR1 is LNHNV and CDR2 is YYDKDF (reference sequence). The CDR3 is made up of 16 amino acids. This chain's CDR3 is CATSSSQGVNTGELFF. The DNA of the CDR3 is TGTGCCACCAGCAGCTCCCAAGGGGTCAACACCGGGGAGCTGTTTTTT.

This clone ranks as medium-sized (0.01 to 0.1%). The chain links TRBV7-9 to TRBJ1-1, with TRBD1 as a possible D gene (5 bases). The CDR3 length is 15 residues. Between the trimmed V and J ends, which lost 6 bases and 1 base, there was a span of 15 bases. Germline CDR1 SEHNR, CDR2 FQNEAQ (reference sequence). The chain's CDR3 is CASRTGTGGNTEAFF. As DNA, the CDR3 is TGTGCCAGCAGAACCGGGACCGGGGGGAACACTGAAGCTTTCTTT.

The rearrangement joins TRBV6-1 to TRBJ1-1; D not resolved. Germline-derived CDR1 and CDR2 are MNHNS and SASEGT. This CDR3 region has 15 residues. The V end was cut by 2 bases, the J end by 0 bases, with 10 bases between. CDR3 in DNA: TGTGCCAGCAGTGAAAGTTTTAAGATGAACACTGAAGCTTTCTTT. Translated, it gives CASSESFKMNTEAFF.

J is TRBJ1-1 and V is TRBV5-8; unclear D gene. Looked up from germline, CDR1 is SGHTS and CDR2 is YDEGEE. The CDR3 runs to 16 residues. V lost 2 bases, J lost 7 bases, and 21 bases lay in between. The CDR3 DNA follows: TGTGCCAGCAGCTTCCTAAAGGTTGAGAGGGCCGTTGAAGCTTTCTTT. It codes for CASSFLKVERAVEAFF. Supplemented by reference TRBV5-8 and TRBJ1-1, the full variable domain reads EAGVTQSPTHLIKTRGQQATLRCSPISGHTSVYWYQQALGLGLQFLLWYDEGEERNRGNFPPRFSGRQFPNYSSELNVNALELEDSALYLCASSFLKVERAVEAFFGQGTRLTVV.

In its sample, this clone was seen once. J is TRBJ1-6 and V is TRBV5-1; no definite D call. Germline-derived CDR1 and CDR2 are SGHRS and YFSETQ. This CDR3 contains 15 residues. Trimming took 4 bases from V and 10 from J, leaving 18 bases between them. The CDR3 reads CASSLPGGEGSPLHF. CDR3 in DNA: TGCGCCAGCAGCCTCCCGGGAGGCGAAGGGTCACCCCTCCACTTT.